This TCR beta chain originates from a study of shared clonotypes between healthy human individuals. CD4+ cells underwent separation, giving CD45RA+ naive and CD45RA-negative memory subsets. Produced via immunoSEQ multiplex PCR; TCRdb's table is partial and in-frame only. Of more than 2 million clones in the sample, 95% were seen once. The receptor was isolated from a man between 18 and 35 years old in good health. Specimen: naive CD4+ T cells sorted from blood. Indicated subset: CD45RA+ positively selected.

The CDR3 nucleotides are TGTGCCAGAAATCCCCACCGGGACAGCAATCAGCCCCAGCATTTT. Protein sequence: CARNPHRDSNQPQHF. The V call is TRBV5-3, the J call TRBJ1-5; possible D gene TRBD1, 5 bases. TRBV5-3 counts as an open reading frame of uncertain function. There are 15 residues in the CDR3. Between the trimmed V and J ends, which lost 6 bases and 1 base, there was a span of 14 bases.